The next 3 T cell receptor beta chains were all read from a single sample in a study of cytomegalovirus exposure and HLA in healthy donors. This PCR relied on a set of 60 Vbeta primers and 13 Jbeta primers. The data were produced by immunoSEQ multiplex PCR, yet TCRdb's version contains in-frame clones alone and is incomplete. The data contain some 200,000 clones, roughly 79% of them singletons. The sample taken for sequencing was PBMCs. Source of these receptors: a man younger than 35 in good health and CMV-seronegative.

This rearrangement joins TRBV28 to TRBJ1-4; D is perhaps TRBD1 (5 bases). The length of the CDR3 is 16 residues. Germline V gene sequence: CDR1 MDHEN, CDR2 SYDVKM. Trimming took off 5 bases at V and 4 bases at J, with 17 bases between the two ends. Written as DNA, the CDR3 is TGTGCCAGCAGTCAAATAGGCGGGGACTTTAATGAAAAACTGTTTTTT. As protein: CASSQIGGDFNEKLFF.

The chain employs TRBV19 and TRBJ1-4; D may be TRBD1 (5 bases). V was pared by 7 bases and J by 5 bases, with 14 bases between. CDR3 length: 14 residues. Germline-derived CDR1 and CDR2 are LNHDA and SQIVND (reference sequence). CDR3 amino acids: CASNTQGANEKLFF. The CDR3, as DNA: TGTGCCAGTAACACCCAGGGCGCGAATGAAAAACTGTTTTTT.

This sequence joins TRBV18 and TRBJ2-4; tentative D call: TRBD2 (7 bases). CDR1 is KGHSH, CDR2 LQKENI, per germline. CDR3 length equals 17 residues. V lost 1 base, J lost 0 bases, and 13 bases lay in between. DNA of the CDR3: TGTGCCAGCTCACCACTTATACGGGGGGCAGCCAAAAACATTCAGTACTTC. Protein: CASSPLIRGAAKNIQYF. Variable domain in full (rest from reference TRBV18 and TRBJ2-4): NAGVMQNPRHLVRRRGQEARLRCSPMKGHSHVYWYRQLPEEGLKFMVYLQKENIIDESGMPKERFSAEFPKEGPSILRIQQVVRGDSAAYFCASSPLIRGAAKNIQYFGAGTRLSVL.